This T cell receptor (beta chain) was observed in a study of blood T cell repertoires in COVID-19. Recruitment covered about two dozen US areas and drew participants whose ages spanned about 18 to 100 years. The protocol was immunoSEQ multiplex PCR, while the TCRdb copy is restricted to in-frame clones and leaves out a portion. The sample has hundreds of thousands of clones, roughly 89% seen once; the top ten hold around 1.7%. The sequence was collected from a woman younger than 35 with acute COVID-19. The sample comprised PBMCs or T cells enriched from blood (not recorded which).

The CDR3 protein is CAISEPRQGDYGYTF. CDR3 nucleotide sequence: TGTGCCATCAGTGAGCCCCGGCAGGGTGACTATGGCTACACCTTC. The chain joins TRBV10-3 to TRBJ1-2, with D perhaps matching TRBD1 (5 bases). The CDR3 has 15 residues. The ends were cut back, 2 bases at V and 3 bases at J, with 13 bases in the middle. Germline V gene lookup returns CDR1 ENHRY and CDR2 SYGVKD.